Listed here are 14 T cell receptor beta chains from one sample, sequenced in a study of blood T cells in healthy people across ages (dated by TCRdb to between 2014 and 2016). The receptor library was made with 5' RACE. Sequencing used an Illumina HiSeq 2500. A second PCR of roughly 6 to 12 cycles was run with a J-beta primer mix and a sample-barcoded 5' primer. The raw public data were reprocessed by TCRdb itself: fastp quality trimming at Q25, MiXCR clonotype calling, in-frame beta chains only. Every distinct CDR3 protein forms one entry, paired with its most common genes and DNA. Here the sample has over a million distinct CDR3 sequences; roughly 45% occur a single time. The ten biggest clones cover approximately 19% of the sample. The sequenced material came from blood. Receptors were obtained from a woman aged 60 to 75 in good health.

The chain carries TRBV7-8 and TRBJ2-1, with a tentative D call TRBD2 (5 bases). The CDR3 loop spans 16 amino acids. The germline gives CDR1 SGHVS, CDR2 FQNEAQ. The V gene lost 0 bases and the J gene lost 4 bases, with 13 bases spanning the gap. CDR3 in amino acids: CASSLAGWENYNEQFF. CDR3 in DNA: TGTGCCAGCAGCTTAGCGGGGTGGGAGAATTACAATGAGCAGTTCTTC.

The CDR3: CASSLGGWNQPQHF. CDR3 nucleotide sequence: TGTGCCAGCAGCCTAGGGGGTTGGAATCAGCCCCAGCATTTT. This chain joins TRBV5-8 and TRBJ1-5; a weak D match, TRBD1 (6 bases). Between the trimmed V and J ends, which lost 4 bases and 4 bases, there was a span of 12 bases. The germline gives CDR1 SGHTS, CDR2 YDEGEE. The CDR3 has 14 amino acids.

This clonotype has just a few counts. The rearrangement links TRBV7-3 to TRBJ2-7; TRBD1 matches at 7 bases. Germline CDR1 reads SGHTA; CDR2 reads FQGTGA. V shed 5 bases and J 0 bases; nucleotides not matched to a gene: 10. This CDR3 spans 16 amino acids. The CDR3 loop is CASSLIRQGSSYEQYF. CDR3 coding DNA: TGTGCCAGCAGCCTTATTCGACAGGGTAGCTCCTACGAGCAGTACTTC.

The chain couples TRBV12-3 or TRBV12-4 to TRBJ1-1; 7 positions agree with TRBD1. There are 13 residues in the CDR3. V was clipped by 6 bases and J by 10 bases; unmatched bases: 11. DNA of the CDR3: TGTGCCAGCAGCCCCGGACAGGACAGTAGAGCTTTCTTT. It codes for CASSPGQDSRAFF.

V gene TRBV4-2 combines with J gene TRBJ2-3; 7 bases match TRBD2. The CDR3 has 14 amino acids. The germline CDR1 and CDR2 sequences are LGHNA and YNFKEQ. V shed 0 bases, J shed 6 bases, and the junction held 3 bases outside the gene matches. This CDR3 is CASSQEAGVDTQYF. DNA of the CDR3: TGTGCCAGCAGCCAAGAGGCGGGGGTTGATACGCAGTATTTT.

The chain couples TRBV4-1 to TRBJ2-3, with D tentatively TRBD2 (5 bases). Trimming shortened V by 0 bases and J by 4 bases, and 8 bases separated the two germline ends. Germline V gives CDR1 MGHRA, CDR2 YSYEKL. The CDR3 is 14 amino acids. In nucleotides, the CDR3 is TGCGCCAGCAGCCAAGAGACTAACGCAGATACGCAGTATTTT. It is translated as CASSQETNADTQYF.

This clonotype was seen more than once but under ten times. This chain uses TRBV12-3 or TRBV12-4 with TRBJ2-7; D gene unclear. This CDR3 contains 16 residues. Trimming cost V 2 bases and J 4 bases, with 18 bases left between them. The CDR3 DNA sequence: TGTGCCAGCAGTTTAAAGGTTGGCGGAAGTCCTTACGAGCAGTACTTC. Translating gives CASSLKVGGSPYEQYF.

J is TRBJ1-6 and V is TRBV14; D is perhaps TRBD1 (6 bases). The ends were cut back, 1 base at V and 7 bases at J, with 14 bases in the middle. Germline CDR1 reads SGHDN; CDR2 reads FVKESK. This CDR3 region has 16 residues. The CDR3 bases are TGTGCCAGCAGCCAAGGTGCAGGGGTGAGAAATTCACCCCTCCACTTT. This gives the protein CASSQGAGVRNSPLHF. The entire variable domain, with the rest obtained from reference TRBV14 and TRBJ1-6, is as follows: EAGVTQFPSHSVIEKGQTVTLRCDPISGHDNLYWYRRVMGKEIKFLLHFVKESKQDESGMPNNRFLAERTGGTYSTLKVQPAELEDSGVYFCASSQGAGVRNSPLHFGNGTRLTVT.

A few counts support this clonotype. This chain joins TRBV11-2 and TRBJ2-5, with a weak D call TRBD1 (5 bases). The CDR3 extends over 15 amino acids. V lost 4 bases to trimming and J lost 11 bases, with 23 bases between them. Germline CDR1 and CDR2: SGHAT and FQNNGV. In DNA form, the CDR3 reads TGTGCCAGCAGCTCCTGGCGTAGGGGTTTTGTCGGGCAGTACTTC. Translation: CASSSWRRGFVGQYF.

This clonotype has just a few counts. The J gene is TRBJ2-1, the V gene TRBV6-2 or TRBV6-3; TRBD1 agrees at 9 bases. The CDR3 length is 14 residues. V lost 6 bases and J lost 5; bases outside the gene matches: 5. Germline-derived CDR1 and CDR2 are MNHEY and SVGEGT. This CDR3 reads CASSRRTGDNEQFF. The CDR3 DNA reads as TGTGCCAGCAGCCGACGGACAGGGGACAATGAGCAGTTCTTC.

The chain carries TRBV20-1 and TRBJ2-1, with D possibly being TRBD2 (6 bases). The germline V gene has CDR1 DFQATT and CDR2 SNEGSKA (reference sequence). V was shortened by 7 bases and J by 12 bases, with 19 bases between the two germline ends. The CDR3 length is 12 residues. CDR3 in amino acids: CSVVRDGFGQFF. The CDR3 DNA reads as TGCAGTGTCGTGCGGGACGGGTTCGGGCAGTTCTTC.

In nucleotides, the CDR3 is TGCAGTGCTAGCACCGGGACAGGGGTAGCCTACGAGCAGTACTTC. This codes for CSASTGTGVAYEQYF. V gene TRBV20-1 combines with J gene TRBJ2-7, with 10 bases matching TRBD1. Germline loops: CDR1 DFQATT, CDR2 SNEGSKA (reference sequence). The CDR3 has 15 amino acids. J was trimmed by 2 bases and V by 3 bases; bases with no gene match: 7.

V usage is TRBV30 and J usage is TRBJ1-5; 7 bases are a match to TRBD1. CDR1 is GTSNPN, CDR2 SVGIG, per germline (reference sequence). The CDR3 runs 13 residues. With 5 bases clipped from V and 5 bases from J, the junction kept 6 bases outside the gene matches. CDR3 region: CAWATGIDQPQHF. CDR3 sequence (DNA): TGTGCCTGGGCGACAGGGATCGATCAGCCCCAGCATTTT.

This chain's CDR3 is CASSLLGTSGSYEQYF. DNA of the CDR3: TGTGCCAGCAGTTTACTCGGGACTAGCGGGAGTTACGAGCAGTACTTC. The V and J genes are TRBV28 and TRBJ2-7, with 14 bases that match TRBD2. The ends lost 2 bases at V and 4 bases at J; junction bases unmatched: 4. This CDR3 is 16 amino acids long. Germline lookup yields CDR1 MDHEN and CDR2 SYDVKM.